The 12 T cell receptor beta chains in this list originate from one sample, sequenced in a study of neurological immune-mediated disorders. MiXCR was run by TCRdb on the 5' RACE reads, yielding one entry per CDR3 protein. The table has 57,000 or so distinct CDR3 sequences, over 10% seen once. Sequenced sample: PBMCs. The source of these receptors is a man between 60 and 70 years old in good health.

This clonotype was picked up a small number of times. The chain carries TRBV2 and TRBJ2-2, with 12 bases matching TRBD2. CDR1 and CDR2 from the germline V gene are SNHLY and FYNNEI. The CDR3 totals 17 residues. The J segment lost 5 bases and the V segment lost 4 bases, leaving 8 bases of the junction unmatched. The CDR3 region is CASSALAGGPDTGELFF. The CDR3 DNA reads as TGTGCCAGCAGTGCCCTAGCGGGGGGGCCGGATACCGGGGAGCTGTTTTTT.

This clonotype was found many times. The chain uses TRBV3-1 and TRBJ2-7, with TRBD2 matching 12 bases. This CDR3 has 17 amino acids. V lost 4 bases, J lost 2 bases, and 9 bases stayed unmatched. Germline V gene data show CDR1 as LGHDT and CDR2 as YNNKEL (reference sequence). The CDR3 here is CASSRLARTSGTYEQYF. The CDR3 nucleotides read TGTGCCAGCAGCCGCCTCGCCCGGACTAGCGGGACCTACGAGCAGTACTTC.

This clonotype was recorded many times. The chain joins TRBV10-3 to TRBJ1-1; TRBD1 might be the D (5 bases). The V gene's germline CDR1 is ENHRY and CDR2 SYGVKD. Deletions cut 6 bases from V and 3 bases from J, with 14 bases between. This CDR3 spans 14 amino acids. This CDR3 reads CAISRDLGYTEAFF. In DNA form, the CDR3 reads TGTGCCATCAGCCGGGACCTTGGGTACACTGAAGCTTTCTTT.

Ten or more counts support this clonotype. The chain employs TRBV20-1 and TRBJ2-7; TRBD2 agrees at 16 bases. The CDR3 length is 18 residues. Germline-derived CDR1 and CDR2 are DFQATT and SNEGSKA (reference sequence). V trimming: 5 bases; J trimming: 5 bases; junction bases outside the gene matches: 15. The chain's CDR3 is CSAPKGTSGGADRNEQYF. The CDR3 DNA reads TGCAGTGCTCCGAAAGGGACTAGCGGGGGGGCGGATCGGAACGAGCAGTACTTC.

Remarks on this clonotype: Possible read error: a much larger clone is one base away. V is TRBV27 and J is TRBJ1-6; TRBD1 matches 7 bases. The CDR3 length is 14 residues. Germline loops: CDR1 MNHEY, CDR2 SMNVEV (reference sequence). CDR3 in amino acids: CVSRAGTESSPLHF. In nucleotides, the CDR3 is TGTGTCAGCAGGGCCGGGACAGAAAGTTCACCCCTCCACTTT.

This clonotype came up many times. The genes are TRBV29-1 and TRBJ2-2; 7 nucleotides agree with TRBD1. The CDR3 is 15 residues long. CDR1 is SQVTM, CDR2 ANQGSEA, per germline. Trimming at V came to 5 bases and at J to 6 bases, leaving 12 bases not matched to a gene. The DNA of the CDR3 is TGCAGCGTTCTTCCCATGACAGGGCTCTCCGGGGAGCTGTTTTTT. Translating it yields CSVLPMTGLSGELFF.

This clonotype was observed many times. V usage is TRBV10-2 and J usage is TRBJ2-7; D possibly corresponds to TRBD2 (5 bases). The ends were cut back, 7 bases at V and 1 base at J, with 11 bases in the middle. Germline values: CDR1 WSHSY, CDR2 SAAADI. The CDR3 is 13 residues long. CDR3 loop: CASKEGPSYEQYF. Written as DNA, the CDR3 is TGCGCCAGCAAAGAGGGCCCTTCCTACGAGCAGTACTTC.

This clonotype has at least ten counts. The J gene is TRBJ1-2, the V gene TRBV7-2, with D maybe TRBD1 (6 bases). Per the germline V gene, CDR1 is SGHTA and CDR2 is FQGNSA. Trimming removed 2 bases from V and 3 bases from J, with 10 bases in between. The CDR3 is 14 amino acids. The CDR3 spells CASSLLGADYGYTF. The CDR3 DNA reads TGTGCCAGCAGCTTACTGGGGGCAGACTATGGCTACACCTTC.

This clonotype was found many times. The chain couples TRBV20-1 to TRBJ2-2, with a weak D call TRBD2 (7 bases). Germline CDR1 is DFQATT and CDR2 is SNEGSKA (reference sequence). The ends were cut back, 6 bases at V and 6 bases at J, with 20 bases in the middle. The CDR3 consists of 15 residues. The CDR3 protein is CSAGGGGARPGELFF. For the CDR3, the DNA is TGCAGTGCCGGGGGAGGGGGGGCCCGACCCGGGGAGCTGTTTTTT.

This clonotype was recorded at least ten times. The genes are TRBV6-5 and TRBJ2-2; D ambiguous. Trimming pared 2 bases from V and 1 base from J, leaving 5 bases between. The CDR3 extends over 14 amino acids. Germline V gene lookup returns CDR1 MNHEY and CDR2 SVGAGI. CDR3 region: CASSYTRNTGELFF. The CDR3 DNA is TGTGCCAGCAGTTACACTCGGAACACCGGGGAGCTGTTTTTT.

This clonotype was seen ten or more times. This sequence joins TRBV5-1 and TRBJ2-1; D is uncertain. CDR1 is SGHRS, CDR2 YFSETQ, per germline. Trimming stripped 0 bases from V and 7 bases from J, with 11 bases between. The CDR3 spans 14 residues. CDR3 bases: TGCGCCAGCAGCTTGGCCTCAGTTCGGAATGAGCAGTTCTTC. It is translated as CASSLASVRNEQFF.

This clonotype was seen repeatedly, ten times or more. As DNA, the CDR3 is TGTGCCAGCAGTGACAGGGCCGAGCAATACGAGCAGTACTTC. It yields the protein CASSDRAEQYEQYF. V and J are TRBV12-3 or TRBV12-4 and TRBJ2-7; TRBD1 matches 7 bases. The CDR3 has 14 residues. V shed 5 bases and J 4 bases; nucleotides not matched to a gene: 8.